This TCR beta chain was sequenced for a study of control samples from healthy donors and cancer patients. The assay was immunoSEQ multiplex PCR, and TCRdb's table has in-frame clones only and misses some. The table includes under 150,000 clones, 80% to 90% detected once. What was sequenced was blood. The receptor's source is a man aged 40-55 years in good health.

The CDR3 reads CASSFGQGFFTGELFF. CDR3 sequence (DNA): TGTGCCAGCAGCTTTGGACAGGGGTTTTTCACCGGGGAGCTGTTTTTT. This chain uses TRBV7-9 with TRBJ2-2; 9 bases agree with TRBD1. CDR1 is SEHNR and CDR2 is FQNEAQ in the germline V gene (reference sequence). V lost 3 bases to trimming and J lost 4 bases; unmatched junction nucleotides: 6. The CDR3 totals 16 residues.